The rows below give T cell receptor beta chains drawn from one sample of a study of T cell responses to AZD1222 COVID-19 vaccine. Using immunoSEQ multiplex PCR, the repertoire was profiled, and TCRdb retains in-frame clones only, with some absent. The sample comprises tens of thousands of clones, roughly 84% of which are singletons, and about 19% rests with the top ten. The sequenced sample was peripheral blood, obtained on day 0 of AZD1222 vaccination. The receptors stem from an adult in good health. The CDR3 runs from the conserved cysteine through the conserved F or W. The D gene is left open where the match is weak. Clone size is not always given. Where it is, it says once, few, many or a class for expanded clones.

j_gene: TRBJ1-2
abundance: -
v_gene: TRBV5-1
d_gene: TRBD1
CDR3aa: CASSPGQGIYGYTF
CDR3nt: TGCGCCAGCAGCCCGGGACAGGGGATCTATGGCTACACCTTC

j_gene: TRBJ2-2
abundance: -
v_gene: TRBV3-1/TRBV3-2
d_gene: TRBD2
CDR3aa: CASSADGEGRTGELFF
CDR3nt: TGTGCCAGCAGCGCCGATGGGGAGGGCCGTACCGGGGAGCTGTTTTTT

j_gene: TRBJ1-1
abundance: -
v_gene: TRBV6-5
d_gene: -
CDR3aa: CASSYGQPNTEAFF
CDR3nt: TGTGCCAGCAGTTACGGGCAGCCGAACACTGAAGCTTTCTTT

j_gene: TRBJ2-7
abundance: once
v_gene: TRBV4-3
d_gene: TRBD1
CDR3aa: CASSQGPTGGYEQYF
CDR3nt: TGCGCCAGCAGCCAAGGACCGACAGGGGGCTACGAGCAGTACTTC

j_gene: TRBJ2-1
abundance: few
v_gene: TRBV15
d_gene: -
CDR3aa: CATSRDVLIRDYNEQFF
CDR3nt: TGTGCCACCAGCAGAGACGTCTTAATTAGGGACTACAATGAGCAGTTCTTC

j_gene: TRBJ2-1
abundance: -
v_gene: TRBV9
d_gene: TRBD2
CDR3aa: CASSVPTSGRVNEQFF
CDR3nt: TGTGCCAGCAGCGTCCCGACTAGCGGGAGGGTAAATGAGCAGTTCTTC

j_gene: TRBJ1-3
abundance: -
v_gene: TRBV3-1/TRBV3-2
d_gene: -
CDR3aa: CASSQEQGTSSGNTIYF
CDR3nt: TGTGCCAGCAGCCAGGAACAGGGAACGAGCTCTGGAAACACCATATATTTT

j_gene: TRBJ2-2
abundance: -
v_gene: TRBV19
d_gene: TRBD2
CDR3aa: CASSIRSGRAYTGELFF
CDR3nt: TGTGCCAGTAGTATACGTTCCGGGAGGGCCTACACCGGGGAGCTGTTTTTT

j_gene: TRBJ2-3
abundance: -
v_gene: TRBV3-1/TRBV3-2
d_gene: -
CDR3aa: CASSSSEIRGAHTDTQYF
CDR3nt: TGTGCCAGCAGCTCATCCGAGATCCGAGGAGCACACACAGATACGCAGTATTTT

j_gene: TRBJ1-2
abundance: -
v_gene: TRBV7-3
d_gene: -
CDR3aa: CASSSTGTGGYTF
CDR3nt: TGTGCCAGCAGCTCTACAGGGACGGGTGGCTACACCTTC

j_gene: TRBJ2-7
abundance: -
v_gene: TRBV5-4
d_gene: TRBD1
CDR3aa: CASSTGQTYEQYF
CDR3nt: TGTGCCAGCAGCACGGGACAGACCTACGAGCAGTACTTC

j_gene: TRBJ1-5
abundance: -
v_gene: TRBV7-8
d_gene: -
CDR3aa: CASSLVSSNVNQPQHF
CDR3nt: TGTGCCAGCAGCTTAGTATCAAGTAACGTCAATCAGCCCCAGCATTTT

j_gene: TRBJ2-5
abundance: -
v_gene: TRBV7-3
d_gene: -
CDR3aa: CASSLTASWQETQYF
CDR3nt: TGTGCCAGCAGCTTAACAGCTAGCTGGCAAGAGACCCAGTACTTC

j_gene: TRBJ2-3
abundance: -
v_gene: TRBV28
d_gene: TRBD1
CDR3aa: CASSLLGQGSNTQYF
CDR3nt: TGTGCCAGCAGTTTATTGGGACAGGGAAGCAATACGCAGTATTTT

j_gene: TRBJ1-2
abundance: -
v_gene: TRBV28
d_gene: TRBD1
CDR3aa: CASSFSNRGGYTF
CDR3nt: TGTGCCAGCAGTTTCTCCAACAGGGGGGGCTACACCTTC

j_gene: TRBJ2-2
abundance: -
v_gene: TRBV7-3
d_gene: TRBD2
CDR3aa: CASSSSGGGGGELFF
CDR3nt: TGTGCCAGCAGCTCCAGCGGGGGCGGTGGCGGGGAGCTGTTTTTT

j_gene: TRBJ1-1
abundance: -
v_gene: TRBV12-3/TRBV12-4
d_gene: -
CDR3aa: CASFDLGTEAFF
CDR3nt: TGTGCCAGCTTTGATCTGGGAACTGAAGCTTTCTTT

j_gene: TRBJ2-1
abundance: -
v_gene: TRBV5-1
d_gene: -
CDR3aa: CASSRGQSFSYNEQFF
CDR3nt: TGCGCCAGCAGTCGCGGACAGAGTTTCTCCTACAATGAGCAGTTCTTC

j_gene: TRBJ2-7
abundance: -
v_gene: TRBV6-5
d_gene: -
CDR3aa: CASSYSKTSFNQEQYF
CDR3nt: TGTGCCAGCAGTTACTCGAAAACTAGCTTTAACCAGGAGCAGTACTTC

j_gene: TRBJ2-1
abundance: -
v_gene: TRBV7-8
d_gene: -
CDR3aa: CASSHSWAGGSYNEQFF
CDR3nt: TGTGCCAGCAGTCATAGTTGGGCCGGCGGCTCCTACAATGAGCAGTTCTTC

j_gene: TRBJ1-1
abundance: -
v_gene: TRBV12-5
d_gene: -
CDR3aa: CASALGSSTEAFF
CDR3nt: TGTGCTAGTGCCCTGGGGAGTTCCACTGAAGCTTTCTTT

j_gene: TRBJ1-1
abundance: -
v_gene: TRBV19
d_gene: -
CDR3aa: CASSIDPPFTGPNTEAFF
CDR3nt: TGTGCCAGTAGTATAGATCCCCCGTTCACAGGGCCGAACACTGAAGCTTTCTTT

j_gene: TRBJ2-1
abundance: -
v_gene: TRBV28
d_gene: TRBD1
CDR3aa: CASSPTGGVRNEQFF
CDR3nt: TGTGCCAGCAGTCCGACAGGGGGCGTAAGGAATGAGCAGTTCTTC

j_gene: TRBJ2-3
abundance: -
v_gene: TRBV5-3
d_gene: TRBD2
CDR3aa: CARIRARLAQDTQYF
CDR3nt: TGTGCCAGAATCAGGGCAAGACTAGCTCAGGATACGCAGTATTTT

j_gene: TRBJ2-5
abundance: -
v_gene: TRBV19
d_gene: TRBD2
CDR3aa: CASRTSRGDKETQYF
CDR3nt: TGTGCCAGTAGAACCTCCCGGGGGGATAAAGAGACCCAGTACTTC

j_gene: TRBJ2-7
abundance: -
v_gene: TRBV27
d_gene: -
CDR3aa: CASSFSPPGRGGSYEQYF
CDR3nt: TGTGCCAGCAGTTTCTCCCCTCCGGGCAGAGGAGGCTCCTACGAGCAGTACTTC

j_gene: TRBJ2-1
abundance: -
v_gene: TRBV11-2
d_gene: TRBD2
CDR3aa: CASSLGLAGGEQFF
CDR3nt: TGTGCCAGCAGCCTGGGACTAGCGGGAGGGGAGCAGTTCTTC

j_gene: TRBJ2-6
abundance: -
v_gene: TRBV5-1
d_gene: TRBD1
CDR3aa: CASSSTPGTGLVGANVLTF
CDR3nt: TGCGCCAGCAGCTCAACCCCCGGGACAGGGCTGGTGGGGGCCAACGTCCTGACTTTC

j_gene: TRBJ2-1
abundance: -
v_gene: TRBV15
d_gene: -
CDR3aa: CATSLSSYNEQFF
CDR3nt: TGTGCCACTAGTCTTAGCTCCTACAATGAGCAGTTCTTC

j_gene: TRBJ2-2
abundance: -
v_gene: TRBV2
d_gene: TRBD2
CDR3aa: CASTGTTNTGELFF
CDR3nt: TGTGCCAGCACGGGGACTACCAACACCGGGGAGCTGTTTTTT

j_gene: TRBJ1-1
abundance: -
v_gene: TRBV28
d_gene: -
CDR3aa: CASSFWTEAFF
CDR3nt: TGTGCCAGCAGTTTTTGGACCGAAGCTTTCTTT

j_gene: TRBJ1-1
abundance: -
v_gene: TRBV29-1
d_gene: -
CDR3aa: CSVGRGRDTEAFF
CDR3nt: TGCAGCGTTGGGAGGGGCAGGGACACTGAAGCTTTCTTT

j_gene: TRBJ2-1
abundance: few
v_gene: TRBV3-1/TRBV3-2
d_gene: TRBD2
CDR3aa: CASSQGALAGYEQFF
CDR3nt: TGTGCCAGCAGCCAAGGGGCACTAGCGGGATATGAGCAGTTCTTC

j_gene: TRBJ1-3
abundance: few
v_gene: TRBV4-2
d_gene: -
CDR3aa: CASSQDPRVGNTIYF
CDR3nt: TGTGCCAGCAGCCAAGACCCCCGGGTGGGAAACACCATATATTTT

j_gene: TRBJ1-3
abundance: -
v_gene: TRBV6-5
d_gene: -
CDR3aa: CASMGSPGNTIYF
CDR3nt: TGTGCCAGCATGGGCAGTCCTGGAAACACCATATATTTT

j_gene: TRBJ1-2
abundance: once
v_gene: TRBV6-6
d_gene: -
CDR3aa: CASSTGQLYGYTF
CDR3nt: TGTGCCAGCAGTACGGGGCAGCTCTATGGCTACACCTTC

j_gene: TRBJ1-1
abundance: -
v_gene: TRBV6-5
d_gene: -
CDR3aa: CASSYGVVTEAFF
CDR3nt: TGTGCCAGCAGTTACGGGGTTGTCACTGAAGCTTTCTTT

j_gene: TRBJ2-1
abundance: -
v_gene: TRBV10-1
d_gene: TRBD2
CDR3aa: CASSGESGRGNEQFF
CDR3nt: TGCGCCAGCAGCGGAGAGAGCGGGAGGGGAAATGAGCAGTTCTTC

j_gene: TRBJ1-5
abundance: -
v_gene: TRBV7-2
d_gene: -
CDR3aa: CASSLVAGVNQPQHF
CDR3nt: TGTGCCAGCAGCTTAGTGGCAGGGGTGAATCAGCCCCAGCATTTT

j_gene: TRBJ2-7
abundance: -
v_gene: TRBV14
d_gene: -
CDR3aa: CASSYSFHEQYF
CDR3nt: TGTGCCAGCAGTTATAGTTTCCACGAGCAGTACTTC